This paragraph reports one T cell receptor (beta chain). The data originate from a study of cytotoxic CD8 clonotypes in ibrutinib-treated CLL. Study-level information: Response sampling came at median 12 months of treatment, ranging about 6 to 40 months.

Clones were sequenced by immunoSEQ multiplex PCR, and TCRdb holds only the in-frame ones, with some missing. The sample has about 50,000 clones, around three fifths seen once; the top ten hold around 30%. The CDR3 loop spans 14 amino acids. V shed 5 bases, J shed 4 bases, and the junction held 7 bases outside the gene matches. Germline lookup yields CDR1 MNHNS and CDR2 SASEGT. Sample: PBMCs, taken after 24 months of ibrutinib treatment. The chain joins TRBV6-1 to TRBJ2-7; 8 bases are a match to TRBD1. The source of this sequence is a human donor with chronic lymphocytic leukemia. CDR3 sequence (DNA): TGTGCCAGCAGTTATGACAGGGGATGGTACGAGCAGTACTTC. Its protein is CASSYDRGWYEQYF.